The 19 T cell receptor beta chains given below trace back to one sample, sequenced in a study of T cell responses to AZD1222 COVID-19 vaccine (dated by TCRdb to about 2021). What this sample's time point label stands for: about 28 days (+/-7) after the second vaccine dose. The library was obtained by the immunoSEQ multiplex PCR assay. TCRdb took this table from immuneACCESS and kept in-frame rearrangements with V and J called. Such tables lack part of the clones; where checked against another copy, unresolved V genes explain under half of the gap, and the rest is unexplained. This sample has around 190,000 clones in its table, and approximately 93% of those were observed once. Approximately 1.7% of the sample rests with the top ten. The sequences come from peripheral blood, collected 28 days after the second AZD1222 dose. All receptors come from an adult who received the AZD1222 COVID-19 vaccine.

In its sample, this clone was seen a few times. The CDR3 reads CASSGQGIGNTIYF. The CDR3 DNA is TGTGCCAGCAGCGGGCAGGGGATAGGAAACACCATATATTTT. V gene TRBV13 combines with J gene TRBJ1-3, with D maybe TRBD1 (6 bases). V was trimmed by 5 bases and J by 4 bases, leaving 12 bases between them. The germline CDR1 and CDR2 sequences are PRHDT and FYEKMQ (reference sequence). The CDR3 extends over 14 amino acids.

The chain employs TRBV18 and TRBJ2-3, with TRBD1 matching 7 bases. This CDR3 comprises 15 residues. The J segment lost 0 bases and the V segment lost 3 bases, leaving 3 bases of the junction unmatched. Germline CDR1 KGHSH, CDR2 LQKENI. CDR3 DNA: TGTGCCAGCTCACCTTGGGACAGTAGCACAGATACGCAGTATTTT. Translated: CASSPWDSSTDTQYF. Using reference TRBV18 and TRBJ2-3 for the parts outside the CDR3, the full variable domain is NAGVMQNPRHLVRRRGQEARLRCSPMKGHSHVYWYRQLPEEGLKFMVYLQKENIIDESGMPKERFSAEFPKEGPSILRIQQVVRGDSAAYFCASSPWDSSTDTQYFGPGTRLTVL.

CDR3 sequence reads: CATSDSKPDPSTDTQYF. The CDR3 DNA is TGTGCCACCAGTGATAGTAAACCGGACCCTAGCACAGATACGCAGTATTTT. The chain couples TRBV24-1 to TRBJ2-3; no clear D gene. Germline V gene lookup returns CDR1 KGHDR and CDR2 SFDVKD. This CDR3 contains 17 residues. The germline V and J ends were trimmed by 3 bases and 0 bases, with 15 bases remaining between them.

The V call is TRBV6-5, the J call TRBJ1-4; D possibly corresponds to TRBD1 (6 bases). V gave up 9 bases and J gave up 7 bases, with 12 bases separating them. This CDR3 has 12 residues. Per germline, CDR1 MNHEY and CDR2 SVGAGI. Written as DNA, the CDR3 is TGTGCCAGTAGGAGGGGGGGTGAAAAACTGTTTTTT. It yields the protein CASRRGGEKLFF.

The chain joins TRBV5-1 to TRBJ1-3; D ambiguous. V gave up 0 bases and J gave up 4 bases, with 11 bases separating them. The CDR3 is 15 amino acids. CDR1 is SGHRS, CDR2 YFSETQ, per germline. CDR3 residues: CASSLDGERGNTIYF. The CDR3 DNA reads as TGCGCCAGCAGCTTGGATGGAGAGAGAGGAAACACCATATATTTT.

The chain has TRBV4-3 and TRBJ1-2; tentative D call: TRBD1 (5 bases). Germline CDR1 is LGHNA and CDR2 is YSLEER. This CDR3 contains 15 residues. The germline V and J ends were trimmed by 8 bases and 0 bases, with 16 bases remaining between them. The CDR3 DNA reads as TGCGCCAGCGGAAGAACGGGACCCACTAACTATGGCTACACCTTC. Translated, it gives CASGRTGPTNYGYTF.

The J gene is TRBJ1-6, the V gene TRBV2; 9 nucleotides match TRBD1. Germline CDR1 reads SNHLY; CDR2 reads FYNNEI. J gave up 9 bases and V 6 bases, and 9 bases lay outside the gene matches. The CDR3 loop spans 15 amino acids. The CDR3 protein is CASRSGQGGGSPLHF. CDR3 sequence (DNA): TGTGCCAGCAGGTCGGGACAGGGTGGAGGTTCACCCCTCCACTTT. The whole variable domain, filled in from reference TRBV2 and TRBJ1-6, reads EPEVTQTPSHQVTQMGQEVILRCVPISNHLYFYWYRQILGQKVEFLVSFYNNEISEKSEIFDDQFSVERPDGSNFTLKIRSTKLEDSAMYFCASRSGQGGGSPLHFGNGTRLTVT.

The chain recombines TRBV19 with TRBJ2-7; 7 bases are shared with TRBD1. J gave up 1 base and V 1 base, and 7 bases lay outside the gene matches. The CDR3 has 16 amino acids. Per germline, CDR1 LNHDA and CDR2 SQIVND (reference sequence). The CDR3 protein is CASSIVGGQESYEQYF. CDR3 sequence (DNA): TGTGCCAGTAGTATAGTCGGCGGACAGGAGTCCTACGAGCAGTACTTC.

Turning to this clone: The identical CDR3 is also encoded by other nucleotide sequences in the sample. The chain employs TRBV9 and TRBJ1-1; TRBD1 matches at 7 bases. Germline-derived CDR1 and CDR2 are SGDLS and YYNGEE. V dropped 2 bases and J dropped 4; count of bases not matched to a gene: 5. The CDR3 length is 14 residues. CDR3 in amino acids: CASSVGPGGTEAFF. CDR3 nucleotides: TGTGCCAGCAGCGTGGGGCCAGGGGGCACTGAAGCTTTCTTT. Combining the CDR3 with reference TRBV9 and TRBJ1-1 gives the whole variable domain DSGVTQTPKHLITATGQRVTLRCSPRSGDLSVYWYQQSLDQGLQFLIQYYNGEERAKGNILERFSAQQFPDLHSELNLSSLELGDSALYFCASSVGPGGTEAFFGQGTRLTVV.

The chain joins TRBV7-2 to TRBJ1-1; D is unclear. The CDR3 extends over 14 amino acids. The germline gives CDR1 SGHTA, CDR2 FQGNSA. With 5 bases removed from V and 8 bases from J, the gap between germline ends came to 18 bases. This chain's CDR3 is CASSRAPGSQEAFF. DNA for the CDR3: TGTGCCAGCAGCCGTGCTCCGGGAAGCCAAGAAGCTTTCTTT.

The chain links TRBV5-8 to TRBJ1-4, with 7 bases matching TRBD1. This CDR3 has 16 amino acids. CDR1 and CDR2 from the germline V gene are SGHTS and YDEGEE. After removal of 0 bases from V and 8 bases from J, the junction contained 10 bases not matched to a gene. CDR3 amino acids: CASSLGQGAPEEKLFF. Written as DNA, the CDR3 is TGTGCCAGCAGCTTGGGACAGGGAGCTCCCGAGGAAAAACTGTTTTTT.

The rearrangement uses TRBV5-6 and TRBJ2-4, with D possibly called TRBD1 or TRBD2 (5 bases each). This CDR3 is built from 18 residues. V was cut by 5 bases and J by 3 bases, with 24 bases left in between. Germline V lookup: CDR1 SGHDT, CDR2 YYEEEE. CDR3 nucleotides: TGTGCCAGCAGGGGGACCGGCCTAGGCCCGGCCGACAAAAACATTCAGTACTTC. Its translation: CASRGTGLGPADKNIQYF.

This chain joins TRBV5-5 and TRBJ1-4; a possible D gene is TRBD1 (6 bases). CDR1 SGHKS and CDR2 YYEKEE come from the germline V gene (reference sequence). V gave up 4 bases and J gave up 4 bases, with 20 bases separating them. This CDR3 is 17 amino acids long. As DNA, the CDR3 is TGTGCCAGCAGCCATTCCCGGCCGGGACACCTTAATGAAAAACTGTTTTTT. Translation gives CASSHSRPGHLNEKLFF.

The V gene is TRBV25-1, the J gene TRBJ1-2; TRBD1 agrees at 8 bases. Per germline, CDR1 MGHDK and CDR2 SYGVNS. The length of the CDR3 is 16 residues. Trimming took 0 bases from V and 5 from J; bases not matched to a gene: 8. The CDR3 DNA sequence: TGTGCCAGCAGTGAATATTCCGAGACAGGGGAATATGGCTACACCTTC. This translates into CASSEYSETGEYGYTF.

V gene TRBV7-8 combines with J gene TRBJ1-5; TRBD1 is a possible D gene (5 bases). The germline V and J ends were trimmed by 5 bases and 4 bases, with 15 bases remaining between them. CDR3 length equals 15 residues. Germline CDR1 is SGHVS and CDR2 is FQNEAQ. The chain's CDR3 is CASSRASQGNQPQHF. CDR3 in DNA: TGTGCCAGCAGCCGAGCATCCCAGGGTAATCAGCCCCAGCATTTT.

This clone has just one count. The chain combines TRBV30 with TRBJ1-1, with D perhaps matching TRBD1 (5 bases). The CDR3 extends over 14 amino acids. The germline CDR1 and CDR2 sequences are GTSNPN and SVGIG (reference sequence). V was cut by 4 bases and J by 0 bases, with 12 bases left in between. In nucleotides, the CDR3 is TGTGCCTGGACCGTTGGGGGACTGAACACTGAAGCTTTCTTT. The encoded protein is CAWTVGGLNTEAFF.

The chain recombines TRBV4-2 with TRBJ2-6; either TRBD1 or TRBD2 may fit D (5 bases each). The V gene's germline CDR1 is LGHNA and CDR2 YNFKEQ. The CDR3 length is 18 residues. V lost 4 bases to trimming and J lost 0 bases, with 16 bases between them. This CDR3 is CASSPWDGASSGANVLTF. CDR3 nucleotide sequence: TGTGCCAGCAGCCCCTGGGACGGTGCTAGCTCTGGGGCCAACGTCCTGACTTTC.

The gene calls are TRBV7-2 and TRBJ1-5; a possible D gene is TRBD1 (5 bases). Trimming pared 6 bases from V and 0 bases from J, leaving 12 bases between. The germline V gene has CDR1 SGHTA and CDR2 FQGNSA. This CDR3 comprises 15 residues. This chain's CDR3 is CASRPGTTSNQPQHF. CDR3 in DNA: TGTGCCAGCAGGCCCGGGACGACTAGCAATCAGCCCCAGCATTTT.

This clone was seen a single time. The rearrangement links TRBV15 to TRBJ1-4; 8 positions match TRBD1. The CDR3 has 16 amino acids. The germline V gene has CDR1 LNHNV and CDR2 YYDKDF (reference sequence). J was trimmed by 7 bases and V by 5 bases; bases with no gene match: 12. The CDR3 loop reads CATSYGRTGRVEKLFF. The CDR3 nucleotides are TGTGCCACCAGCTATGGCAGGACAGGGAGGGTTGAAAAACTGTTTTTT.